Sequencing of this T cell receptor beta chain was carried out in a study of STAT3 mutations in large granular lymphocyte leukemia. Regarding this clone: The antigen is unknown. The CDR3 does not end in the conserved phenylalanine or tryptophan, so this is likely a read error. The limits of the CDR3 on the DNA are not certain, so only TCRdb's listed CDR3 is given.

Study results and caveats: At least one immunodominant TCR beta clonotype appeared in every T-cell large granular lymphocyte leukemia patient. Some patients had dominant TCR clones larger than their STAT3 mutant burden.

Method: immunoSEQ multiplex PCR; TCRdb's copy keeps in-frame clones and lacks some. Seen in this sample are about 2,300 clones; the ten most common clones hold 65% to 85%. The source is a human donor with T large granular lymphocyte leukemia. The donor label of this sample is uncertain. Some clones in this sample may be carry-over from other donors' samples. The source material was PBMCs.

CDR3 loop: CASSIGSAYNE. V is TRBV19 and J is TRBJ2-1; the table's D call, TRBD2, was not checked against the DNA. In germline, CDR1 is LNHDA, CDR2 SQIVND (reference sequence). The CDR3 spans 11 amino acids, including both terminal residues.